The 16 T cell receptor beta chains listed next were all sequenced from one sample in a study of CD8 T cells in Susac syndrome. When the RNA was reverse transcribed, random hexamers were used with an input of about 0.45 to 1 ug. Via MiXCR, TCRdb re-called the immunoSEQ multiplex PCR reads, giving one row per CDR3 protein. Of under 20,000 distinct CDR3 sequences listed, roughly 95% were seen once; the top ten hold approximately 0.23%. Sequenced sample: CD8+ T cells from PBMCs. The receptors derive from a human donor in good health.

The CDR3 sequence: CAISEGSGFGYNEQFF. CDR3 in DNA: TGTGCCATCAGTGAGGGATCGGGGTTCGGCTACAATGAGCAGTTCTTC. The chain combines TRBV10-3 with TRBJ2-1; possibly TRBD2 for D (5 bases). The CDR3 runs to 16 residues. Germline V lookup: CDR1 ENHRY, CDR2 SYGVKD. Trimming pared 2 bases from V and 3 bases from J, leaving 14 bases between.

This clonotype was seen just once. The chain joins TRBV7-9 to TRBJ2-1; 10 bases are a match to TRBD1. The length of the CDR3 is 14 residues. Germline assignment: CDR1 SEHNR and CDR2 FQNEAQ (reference sequence). Unmatched junction bases numbered 7, after V lost 5 bases and J lost 9 bases. The CDR3 reads CASSVDRGQGEQFF. The CDR3, as DNA: TGTGCCAGCAGCGTTGACAGGGGGCAAGGTGAGCAGTTCTTC.

This chain joins TRBV7-9 and TRBJ2-7; no reliable D call. The CDR3 has 14 amino acids. Trimming took 2 bases from V and 4 from J, leaving 12 bases between them. The germline V gene has CDR1 SEHNR and CDR2 FQNEAQ (reference sequence). The CDR3 DNA reads as TGTGCCAGCAGCTTATTTACTTCCCCATACGAGCAGTACTTC. Amino acids: CASSLFTSPYEQYF.

V is TRBV4-2 and J is TRBJ2-1; the match to TRBD2 covers 7 bases. The CDR3 runs to 16 residues. The J segment lost 9 bases and the V segment lost 0 bases, leaving 11 bases of the junction unmatched. The V gene's germline CDR1 is LGHNA and CDR2 YNFKEQ. In nucleotides, the CDR3 is TGTGCCAGCAGCCAAGAGGGGGGGTTGAGGGTCGGTGAGCAGTTCTTC. It yields the protein CASSQEGGLRVGEQFF.

The CDR3 DNA sequence: TGCAGCGCCTCGGCGGGAGGGTCCTACAATGAGCAGTTCTTC. This sequence encodes CSASAGGSYNEQFF. The rearrangement uses TRBV29-1 and TRBJ2-1, with 9 bases aligning to TRBD2. The germline V gene encodes CDR1 SQVTM and CDR2 ANQGSEA. The CDR3 is 14 amino acids. The V gene end was trimmed by 7 bases and the J gene end by 1 base; junction bases not matched to a gene: 5.

The V gene is TRBV20-1, the J gene TRBJ1-1; the D gene is possibly TRBD1 (5 bases). The CDR3 covers 22 residues. CDR1 and CDR2 (germline): DFQATT, SNEGSKA (reference sequence). Trimming left V 0 bases short and J 3 bases short, with 35 bases between. The CDR3 DNA follows: TGCAGTGCTAGAGATTTGTTCTCGGAGGGACGAAGTCGTAGGAGGGATGACACTGAAGCTTTCTTT. Translating gives CSARDLFSEGRSRRRDDTEAFF.

The V call is TRBV2, the J call TRBJ1-2, with D perhaps matching TRBD1 (6 bases). Germline V gene lookup returns CDR1 SNHLY and CDR2 FYNNEI. This CDR3 has 16 residues. V was trimmed by 3 bases and J by 6 bases, leaving 20 bases between them. The CDR3 DNA is TGTGCCAGCAGTGAGGCGGACAGCTATGATTCTGATGGCTACACCTTC. Protein: CASSEADSYDSDGYTF.

The CDR3 loop is CASSWTSGRYDEQFF. The CDR3 region has the DNA TGTGCCAGCAGCTGGACTAGTGGGAGATATGATGAGCAGTTCTTC. The chain links TRBV7-2 to TRBJ2-1, with 7 positions matching TRBD2. The CDR3 extends over 15 amino acids. V gave up 4 bases and J gave up 8 bases; unmatched junction bases: 11. Per germline, CDR1 SGHTA and CDR2 FQGNSA.

This chain links TRBV3-1 with TRBJ2-1, with TRBD2 matching over 10 bases. With V trimmed by 4 bases and J by 4 bases, 10 bases remained unmatched. This CDR3 is 17 amino acids long. Germline-derived CDR1 and CDR2 are LGHDT and YNNKEL (reference sequence). The CDR3 spells CASSPYSGTSVYNEQFF. For the CDR3, the DNA is TGTGCCAGCAGCCCTTACTCCGGGACTAGCGTTTACAATGAGCAGTTCTTC.

This clonotype was recorded only once. The chain links TRBV28 to TRBJ1-1; D is uncertain. The CDR3 runs 11 residues. V was pared by 7 bases and J by 3 bases, with 6 bases between. Germline V gives CDR1 MDHEN, CDR2 SYDVKM. DNA for the CDR3: TGTGCCAGCACTTGGGACACTGAAGCTTTCTTT. Residues: CASTWDTEAFF. Full variable domain (missing parts from reference TRBV28 and TRBJ1-1): DVKVTQSSRYLVKRTGEKVFLECVQDMDHENMFWYRQDPGLGLRLIYFSYDVKMKEKGDIPEGYSVSREKKERFSLILESASTNQTSMYLCASTWDTEAFFGQGTRLTVV.

The chain uses TRBV18 and TRBJ1-1, with TRBD1 matching over 7 bases. Germline CDR1 and CDR2: KGHSH and LQKENI. V lost 10 bases and J lost 8; bases outside the gene matches: 13. The length of the CDR3 is 13 residues. The CDR3: CANKPRQGDEAFF. CDR3 sequence (DNA): TGTGCCAACAAACCGAGACAGGGAGACGAAGCTTTCTTT.

This chain links TRBV14 with TRBJ2-1, with D tentatively TRBD2 (6 bases). The CDR3 is 15 residues long. The V gene's germline CDR1 is SGHDN and CDR2 FVKESK. Trimming took 4 bases from V and 3 from J, leaving 13 bases between them. The CDR3 spells CASSREEGHYNEQFF. The CDR3 DNA sequence: TGTGCCAGCAGCCGAGAGGAGGGCCACTACAATGAGCAGTTCTTC. The full variable domain, in which reference TRBV14 and TRBJ2-1 provide the parts outside the CDR3, is EAGVTQFPSHSVIEKGQTVTLRCDPISGHDNLYWYRRVMGKEIKFLLHFVKESKQDESGMPNNRFLAERTGGTYSTLKVQPAELEDSGVYFCASSREEGHYNEQFFGPGTRLTVL.

The CDR3 region has the DNA TGTGCCAGCACCAGACCAGCCACGGCCTACGAGCAGTACTTC. This codes for CASTRPATAYEQYF. This sequence joins TRBV7-9 and TRBJ2-7; no clear D. CDR1 is SEHNR and CDR2 is FQNEAQ in the germline V gene (reference sequence). Between the trimmed V and J ends, which lost 7 bases and 2 bases, there was a span of 15 bases. The CDR3 covers 14 residues.

CDR3 nucleotides: TGTGCCAGCAGCTCCGACTCCTACAATGAGCAGTTCTTC. Its protein product is CASSSDSYNEQFF. The J gene is TRBJ2-1, the V gene TRBV7-9; no firm D call. In germline, CDR1 is SEHNR, CDR2 FQNEAQ (reference sequence). The CDR3 contains 13 residues. Deletions cut 4 bases from V and 0 bases from J, with 4 bases between.

This clonotype was detected once. J is TRBJ2-3 and V is TRBV29-1; 16 bases align to TRBD2. CDR1 SQVTM and CDR2 ANQGSEA come from the germline V gene. The CDR3 consists of 18 residues. With 7 bases clipped from V and 4 bases from J, the junction kept 14 bases outside the gene matches. CDR3 nucleotides: TGCAGCGGGACGGGGACTAGCGGGAGGGGTAATCGCGCAGATACGCAGTATTTT. This translates into CSGTGTSGRGNRADTQYF.

The rearrangement links TRBV11-2 to TRBJ2-1; the match to TRBD2 covers 11 bases. The CDR3 has 20 residues. The trim removed 1 base at V and 0 bases at J, leaving 11 bases unmatched. Germline CDR1 reads SGHAT; CDR2 reads FQNNGV. The CDR3 sequence is CASSLGWLAGGSSSYNEQFF. Here the CDR3 DNA reads TGTGCCAGCAGCTTAGGTTGGCTAGCGGGAGGTTCAAGCTCCTACAATGAGCAGTTCTTC.